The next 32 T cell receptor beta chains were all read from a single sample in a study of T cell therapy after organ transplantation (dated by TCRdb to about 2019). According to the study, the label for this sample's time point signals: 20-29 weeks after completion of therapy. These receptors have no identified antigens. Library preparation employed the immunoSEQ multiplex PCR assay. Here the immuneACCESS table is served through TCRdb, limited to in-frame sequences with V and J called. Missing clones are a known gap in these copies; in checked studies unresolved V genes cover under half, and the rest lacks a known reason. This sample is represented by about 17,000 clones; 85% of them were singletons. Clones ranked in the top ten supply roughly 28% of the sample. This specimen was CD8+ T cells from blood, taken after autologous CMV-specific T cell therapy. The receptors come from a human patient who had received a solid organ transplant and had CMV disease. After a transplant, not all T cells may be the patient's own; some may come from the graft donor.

The CDR3 spells CASSLTMEGWFEQYF. DNA for the CDR3: TGTGCCAGCAGTCTTACTATGGAGGGGTGGTTCGAGCAGTACTTC. V usage is TRBV6-6 and J usage is TRBJ2-7, with a possible D match to TRBD2 (6 bases). From germline, CDR1 is MNHNY and CDR2 SVGAGI (reference sequence). There are 15 residues in the CDR3. V was trimmed by 5 bases and J by 6 bases, leaving 20 bases between them.

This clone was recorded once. This CDR3 is CASSYSRSRGLYEQYF. CDR3 sequence (DNA): TGTGCCAGCAGTTACTCGAGGAGCAGGGGGCTCTACGAGCAGTACTTC. The chain joins TRBV6-5 to TRBJ2-7, with TRBD1 identical over 8 bases. The V segment lost 0 bases and the J segment 3 bases; nucleotides outside the gene matches: 7. The CDR3 has 16 residues. Germline lookup yields CDR1 MNHEY and CDR2 SVGAGI.

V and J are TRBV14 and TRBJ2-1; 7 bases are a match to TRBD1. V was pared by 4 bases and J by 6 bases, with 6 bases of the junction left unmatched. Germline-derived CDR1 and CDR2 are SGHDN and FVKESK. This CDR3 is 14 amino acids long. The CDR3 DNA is TGTGCCAGCAGCCCCCGGGACAGACCCAATGAGCAGTTCTTC. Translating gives CASSPRDRPNEQFF. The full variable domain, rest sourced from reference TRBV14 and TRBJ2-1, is EAGVTQFPSHSVIEKGQTVTLRCDPISGHDNLYWYRRVMGKEIKFLLHFVKESKQDESGMPNNRFLAERTGGTYSTLKVQPAELEDSGVYFCASSPRDRPNEQFFGPGTRLTVL.

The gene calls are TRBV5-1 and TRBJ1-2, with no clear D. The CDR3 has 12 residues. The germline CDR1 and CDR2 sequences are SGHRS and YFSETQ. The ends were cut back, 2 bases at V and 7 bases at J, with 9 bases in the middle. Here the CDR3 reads CASSFSLGGYTF. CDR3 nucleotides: TGCGCCAGCAGCTTCAGCCTAGGTGGCTACACCTTC.

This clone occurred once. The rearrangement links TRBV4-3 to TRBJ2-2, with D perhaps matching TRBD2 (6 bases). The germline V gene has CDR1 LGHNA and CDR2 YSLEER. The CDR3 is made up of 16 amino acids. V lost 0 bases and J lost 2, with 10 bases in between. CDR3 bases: TGCGCCAGCAGCCAAGATCCGGCGGGAAACACCGGGGAGCTGTTTTTT. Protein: CASSQDPAGNTGELFF.

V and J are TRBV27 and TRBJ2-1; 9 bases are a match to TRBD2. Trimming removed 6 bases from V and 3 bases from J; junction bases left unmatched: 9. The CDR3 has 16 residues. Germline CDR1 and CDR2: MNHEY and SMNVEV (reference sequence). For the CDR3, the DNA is TGTGCCAGCAGCCAAGAAGCGGGAGGTCTCTACAATGAGCAGTTCTTC. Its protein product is CASSQEAGGLYNEQFF.

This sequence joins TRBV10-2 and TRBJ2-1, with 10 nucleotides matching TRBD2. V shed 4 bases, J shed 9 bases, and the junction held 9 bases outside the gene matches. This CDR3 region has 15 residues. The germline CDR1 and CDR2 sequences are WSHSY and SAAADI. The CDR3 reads CASSAGLAGECEQFF. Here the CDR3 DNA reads TGCGCCAGCAGTGCAGGGCTAGCGGGAGAGTGTGAGCAGTTCTTC.

The CDR3 coding sequence is TGTGCCAGCAGCTTGGGGAACAAAAGCAATCAGCCCCAGCATTTT. Translation gives CASSLGNKSNQPQHF. The chain uses TRBV7-8 and TRBJ1-5; D uncertain. Germline V gene data show CDR1 as SGHVS and CDR2 as FQNEAQ. CDR3 length equals 15 residues. V dropped 3 bases and J dropped 1 base, with 10 bases sitting between them.

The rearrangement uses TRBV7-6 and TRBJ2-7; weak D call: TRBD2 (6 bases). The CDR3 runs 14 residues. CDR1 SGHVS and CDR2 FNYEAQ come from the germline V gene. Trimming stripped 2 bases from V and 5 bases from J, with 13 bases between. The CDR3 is CASSLTIWGDEQYF. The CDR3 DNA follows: TGTGCCAGCAGCTTAACCATCTGGGGGGACGAGCAGTACTTC.

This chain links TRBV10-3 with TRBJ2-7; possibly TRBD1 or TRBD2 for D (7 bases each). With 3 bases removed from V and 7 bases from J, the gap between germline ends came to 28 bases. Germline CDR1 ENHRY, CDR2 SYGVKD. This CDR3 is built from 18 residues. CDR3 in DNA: TGTGCCATCAGTGAAGTCAGGGGGGGGACGGAAAAATATAAAGAGCAGTACTTC. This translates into CAISEVRGGTEKYKEQYF.

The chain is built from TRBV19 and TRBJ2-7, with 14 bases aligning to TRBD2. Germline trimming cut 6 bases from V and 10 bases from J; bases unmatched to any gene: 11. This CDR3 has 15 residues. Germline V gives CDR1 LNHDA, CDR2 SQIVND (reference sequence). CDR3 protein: CASRRGLAGVEEQYF. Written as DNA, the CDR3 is TGTGCCAGTAGGAGGGGACTAGCGGGAGTTGAGGAACAGTACTTC.

The CDR3 nucleotides are TGTGCCAGCAGTTCGGACCTTTGGAATGAGCAGTTCTTC. Protein: CASSSDLWNEQFF. V and J are TRBV2 and TRBJ2-1; D ambiguous. The V end was cut by 5 bases, the J end by 7 bases, with 12 bases between. This CDR3 is built from 13 residues. Germline assignment: CDR1 SNHLY and CDR2 FYNNEI.

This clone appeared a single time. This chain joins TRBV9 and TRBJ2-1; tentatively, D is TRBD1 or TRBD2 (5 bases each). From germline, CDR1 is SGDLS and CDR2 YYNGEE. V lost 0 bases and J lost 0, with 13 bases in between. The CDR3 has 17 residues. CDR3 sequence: CASSVDPGLASYNEQFF. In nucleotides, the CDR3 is TGTGCCAGCAGCGTAGATCCGGGGCTGGCCTCCTACAATGAGCAGTTCTTC.

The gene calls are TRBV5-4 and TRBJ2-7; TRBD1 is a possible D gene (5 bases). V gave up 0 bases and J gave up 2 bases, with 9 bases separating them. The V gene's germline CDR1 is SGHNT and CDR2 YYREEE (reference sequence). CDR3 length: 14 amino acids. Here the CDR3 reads CASSLGPGTYEQYF. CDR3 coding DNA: TGTGCCAGCAGCTTGGGGCCAGGGACCTACGAGCAGTACTTC.

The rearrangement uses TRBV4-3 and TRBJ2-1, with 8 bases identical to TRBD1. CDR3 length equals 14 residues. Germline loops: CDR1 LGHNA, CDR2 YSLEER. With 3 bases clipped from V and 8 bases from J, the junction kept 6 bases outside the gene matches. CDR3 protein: CASSQGQGADEQFF. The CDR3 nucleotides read TGCGCCAGCAGCCAGGGGCAGGGGGCGGATGAGCAGTTCTTC.

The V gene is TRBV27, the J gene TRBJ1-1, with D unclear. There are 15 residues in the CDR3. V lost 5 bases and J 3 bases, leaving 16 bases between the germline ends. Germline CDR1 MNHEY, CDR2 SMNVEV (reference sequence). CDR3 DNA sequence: TGTGCCAGCAGTCAAATCGACACATTTGACACTGAAGCTTTCTTT. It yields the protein CASSQIDTFDTEAFF.

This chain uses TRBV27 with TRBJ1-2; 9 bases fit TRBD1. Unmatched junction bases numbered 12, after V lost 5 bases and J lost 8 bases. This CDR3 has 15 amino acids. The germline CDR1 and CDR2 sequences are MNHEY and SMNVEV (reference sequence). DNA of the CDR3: TGTGCCAGCAGTCCAGGGACAGGGAGCGTCAGGGGCTACACCTTC. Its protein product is CASSPGTGSVRGYTF.

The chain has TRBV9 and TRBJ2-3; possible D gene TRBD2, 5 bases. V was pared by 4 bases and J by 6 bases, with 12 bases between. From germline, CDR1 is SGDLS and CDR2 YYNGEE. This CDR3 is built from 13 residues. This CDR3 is CASSRSGGDTQYF. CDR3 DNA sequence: TGTGCCAGCAGCCGGTCCGGAGGCGATACGCAGTATTTT. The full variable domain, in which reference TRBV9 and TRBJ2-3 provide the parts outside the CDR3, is DSGVTQTPKHLITATGQRVTLRCSPRSGDLSVYWYQQSLDQGLQFLIQYYNGEERAKGNILERFSAQQFPDLHSELNLSSLELGDSALYFCASSRSGGDTQYFGPGTRLTVL.

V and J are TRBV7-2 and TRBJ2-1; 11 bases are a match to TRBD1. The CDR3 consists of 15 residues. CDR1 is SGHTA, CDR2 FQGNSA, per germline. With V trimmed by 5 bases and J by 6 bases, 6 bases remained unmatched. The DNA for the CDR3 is TGTGCCAGCAGCCAACCGGGACAGGGGGGCAATGAGCAGTTCTTC. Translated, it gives CASSQPGQGGNEQFF. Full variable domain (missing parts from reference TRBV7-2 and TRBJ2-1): GAGVSQSPSNKVTEKGKDVELRCDPISGHTALYWYRQSLGQGLEFLIYFQGNSAPDKSGLPSDRFSAERTGGSVSTLTIQRTQQEDSAVYLCASSQPGQGGNEQFFGPGTRLTVL.

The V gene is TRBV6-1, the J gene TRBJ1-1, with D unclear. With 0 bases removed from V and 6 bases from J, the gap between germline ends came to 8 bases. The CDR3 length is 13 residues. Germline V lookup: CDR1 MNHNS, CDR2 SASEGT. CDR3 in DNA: TGTGCCAGCAGTGAAGCGCTTCCGGCTGAAGCTTTCTTT. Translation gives CASSEALPAEAFF.

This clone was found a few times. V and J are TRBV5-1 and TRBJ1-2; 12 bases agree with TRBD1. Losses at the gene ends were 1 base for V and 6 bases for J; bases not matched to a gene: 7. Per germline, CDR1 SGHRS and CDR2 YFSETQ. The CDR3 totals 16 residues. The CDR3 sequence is CASSLWQRDRGHGYTF. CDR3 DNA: TGCGCCAGCAGCTTGTGGCAAAGGGACAGGGGGCATGGCTACACCTTC.

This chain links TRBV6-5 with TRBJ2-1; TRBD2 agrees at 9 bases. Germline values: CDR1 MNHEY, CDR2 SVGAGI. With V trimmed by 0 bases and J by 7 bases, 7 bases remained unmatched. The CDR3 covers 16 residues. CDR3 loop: CASSYSAGGPSNEQFF. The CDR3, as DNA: TGTGCCAGCAGTTACTCGGCGGGGGGGCCGTCAAATGAGCAGTTCTTC.

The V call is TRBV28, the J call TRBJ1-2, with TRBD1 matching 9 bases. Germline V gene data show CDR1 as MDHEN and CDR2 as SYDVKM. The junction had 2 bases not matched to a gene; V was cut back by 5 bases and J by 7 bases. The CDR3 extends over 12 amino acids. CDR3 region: CASSPTGGGYTF. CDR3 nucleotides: TGTGCCAGCAGTCCGACAGGGGGTGGCTACACCTTC.

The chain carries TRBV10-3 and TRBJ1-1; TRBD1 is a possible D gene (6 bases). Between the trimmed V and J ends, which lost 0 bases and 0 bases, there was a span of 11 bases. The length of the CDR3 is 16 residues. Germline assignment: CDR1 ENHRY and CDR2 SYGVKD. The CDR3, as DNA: TGTGCCATCAGTGAGTCGGCAGGGGCCATGAACACTGAAGCTTTCTTT. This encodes CAISESAGAMNTEAFF.

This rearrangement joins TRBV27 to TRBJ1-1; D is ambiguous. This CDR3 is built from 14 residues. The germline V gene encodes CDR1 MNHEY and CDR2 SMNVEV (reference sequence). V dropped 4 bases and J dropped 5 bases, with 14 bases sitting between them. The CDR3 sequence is CASSSPVIGTEAFF. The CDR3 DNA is TGTGCCAGCAGTTCCCCGGTGATAGGGACTGAAGCTTTCTTT.

Here the CDR3 DNA reads TGTGCCAGCAGTCCCTTAAAATCCGGTAGCGGGACTCCAGATACGCAGTATTTT. It translates to CASSPLKSGSGTPDTQYF. This rearrangement joins TRBV27 to TRBJ2-3; 8 bases fit TRBD2. Trimming took 5 bases from V and 4 from J; bases not matched to a gene: 17. The CDR3 is 18 residues long. Germline V lookup: CDR1 MNHEY, CDR2 SMNVEV (reference sequence).

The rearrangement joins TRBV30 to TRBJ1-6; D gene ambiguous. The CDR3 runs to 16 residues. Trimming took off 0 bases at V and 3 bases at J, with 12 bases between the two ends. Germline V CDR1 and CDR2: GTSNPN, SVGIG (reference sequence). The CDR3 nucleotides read TGTGCCTGGAGTGTAGGACCTAACGGCTATAATTCACCCCTCCACTTT. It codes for CAWSVGPNGYNSPLHF.

The CDR3 region has the DNA TGTGCCAGCAGTTACCCTGACTATGGCTACACCTTC. Amino acids: CASSYPDYGYTF. The rearrangement links TRBV6-5 to TRBJ1-2, with no clear D. The CDR3 sequence is 12 residues long. V was trimmed by 2 bases and J by 3 bases, leaving 4 bases between them. Germline values: CDR1 MNHEY, CDR2 SVGAGI.

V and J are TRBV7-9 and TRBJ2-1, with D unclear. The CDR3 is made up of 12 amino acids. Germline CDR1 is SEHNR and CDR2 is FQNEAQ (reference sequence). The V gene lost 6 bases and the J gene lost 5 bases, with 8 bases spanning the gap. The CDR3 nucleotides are TGTGCCAGCAGACAACAGAACAATGAGCAGTTCTTC. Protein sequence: CASRQQNNEQFF.

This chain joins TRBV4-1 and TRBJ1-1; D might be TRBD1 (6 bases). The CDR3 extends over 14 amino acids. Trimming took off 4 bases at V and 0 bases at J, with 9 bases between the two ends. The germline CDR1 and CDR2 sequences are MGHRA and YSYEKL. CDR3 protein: CASSPGQMNTEAFF. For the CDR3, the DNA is TGCGCCAGCAGCCCAGGACAGATGAACACTGAAGCTTTCTTT.

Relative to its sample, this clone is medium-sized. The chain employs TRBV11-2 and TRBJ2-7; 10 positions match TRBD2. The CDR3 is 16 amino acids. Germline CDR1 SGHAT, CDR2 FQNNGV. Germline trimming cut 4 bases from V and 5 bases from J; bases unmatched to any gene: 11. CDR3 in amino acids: CASSSASGGRGDEQYF. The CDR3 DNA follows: TGTGCCAGCAGCTCGGCTAGCGGGGGCCGGGGGGACGAGCAGTACTTC.

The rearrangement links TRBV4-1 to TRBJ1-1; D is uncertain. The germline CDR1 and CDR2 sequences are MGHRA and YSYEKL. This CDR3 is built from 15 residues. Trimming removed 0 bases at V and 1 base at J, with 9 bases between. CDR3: CASSQDQDGNTEAFF. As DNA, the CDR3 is TGCGCCAGCAGCCAAGATCAGGACGGGAACACTGAAGCTTTCTTT.